This T cell receptor beta chain was identified during a study of T cells in Graves' hyperthyroidism and ophthalmopathy. Diagnoses used clinical symptoms, serum thyroxine and TRAb, thyroid ultrasound and orbital computed tomography. PBMCs were collected from a 10 ml volume of fresh peripheral blood. Trimming took 1 base from V and 3 from J; bases not matched to a gene: 11. CDR3 length: 20 amino acids. Germline CDR1 reads LNHNV; CDR2 reads YYDKDF (reference sequence). This clonotype has a handful of counts. The antigen is not known. Study outcomes and limitations: Clonotypes that were expanded in thyroid above 0.001 mostly appeared in blood too.

TCR beta CDR3 region amplification was performed from RNA transcripts. With the HTBI primer set, the TCR CDR3 went through a first round of RT-PCR. In TCRdb, the multiplex PCR reads were re-called with MiXCR into one record per CDR3 protein. The table includes under 350,000 distinct CDR3 sequences, more than 15% detected once. The origin of this receptor is a woman in her fifties or sixties with Graves' ophthalmopathy. The chain has TRBV15 and TRBJ2-2; 13 bases line up with TRBD2. The sequenced material came from blood. As DNA, the CDR3 is TGTGCCACCAGCAGAGGGAGGGGACTAGCGGGACTTTGGGACACCGGGGAGCTGTTTTTT. This codes for CATSRGRGLAGLWDTGELFF.